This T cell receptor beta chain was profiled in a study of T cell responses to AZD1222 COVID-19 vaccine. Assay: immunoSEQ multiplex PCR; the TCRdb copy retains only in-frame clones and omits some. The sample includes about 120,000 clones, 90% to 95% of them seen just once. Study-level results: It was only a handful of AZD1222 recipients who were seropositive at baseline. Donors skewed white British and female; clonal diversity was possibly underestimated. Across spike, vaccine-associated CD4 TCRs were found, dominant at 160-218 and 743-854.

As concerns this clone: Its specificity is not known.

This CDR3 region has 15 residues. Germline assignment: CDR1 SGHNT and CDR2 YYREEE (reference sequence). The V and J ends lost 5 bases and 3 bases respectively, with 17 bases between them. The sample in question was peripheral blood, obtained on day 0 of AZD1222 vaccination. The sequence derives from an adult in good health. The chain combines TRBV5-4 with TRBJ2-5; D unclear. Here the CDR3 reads CASRAKEQHKETQYF. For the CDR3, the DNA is TGTGCCAGCAGGGCGAAGGAACAGCACAAAGAGACCCAGTACTTC.